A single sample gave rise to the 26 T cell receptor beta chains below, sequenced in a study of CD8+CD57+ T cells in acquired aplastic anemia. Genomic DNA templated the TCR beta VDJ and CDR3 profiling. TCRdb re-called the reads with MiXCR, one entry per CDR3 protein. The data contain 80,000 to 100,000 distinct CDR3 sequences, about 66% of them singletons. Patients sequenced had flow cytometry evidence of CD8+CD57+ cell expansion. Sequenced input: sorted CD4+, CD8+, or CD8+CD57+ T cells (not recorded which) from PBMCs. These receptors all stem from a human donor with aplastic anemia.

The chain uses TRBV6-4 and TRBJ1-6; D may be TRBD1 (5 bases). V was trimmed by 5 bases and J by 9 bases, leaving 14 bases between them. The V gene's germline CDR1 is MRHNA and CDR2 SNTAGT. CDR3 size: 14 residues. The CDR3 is CASSSRGASSPLHF. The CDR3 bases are TGTGCCAGCAGTTCGAGGGGAGCTAGTTCACCCCTCCACTTT.

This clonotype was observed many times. CDR3 in amino acids: CASEGGVYGYTF. In nucleotides, the CDR3 is TGTGCCAGTGAAGGGGGGGTTTATGGCTACACCTTC. This chain links TRBV2 with TRBJ1-2; the D gene is possibly TRBD1 (6 bases). Germline V gene sequence: CDR1 SNHLY, CDR2 FYNNEI. The V gene lost 9 bases and the J gene lost 5 bases, with 13 bases spanning the gap. The CDR3 consists of 12 residues.

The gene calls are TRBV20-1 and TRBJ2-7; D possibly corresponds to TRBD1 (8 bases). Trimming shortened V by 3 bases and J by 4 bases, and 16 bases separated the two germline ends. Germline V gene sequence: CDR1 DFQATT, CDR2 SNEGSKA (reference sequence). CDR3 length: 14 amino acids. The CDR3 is CSASPDREGYEQYF. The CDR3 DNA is TGCAGTGCTAGCCCGGACAGGGAGGGTTACGAGCAGTACTTC.

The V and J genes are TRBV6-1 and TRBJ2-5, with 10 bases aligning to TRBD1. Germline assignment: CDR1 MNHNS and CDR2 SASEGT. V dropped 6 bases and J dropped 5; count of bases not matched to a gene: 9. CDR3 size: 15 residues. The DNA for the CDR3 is TGTGCCAGCAGAGCGACAGGGGGCTACGGGGAGACCCAGTACTTC. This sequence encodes CASRATGGYGETQYF.

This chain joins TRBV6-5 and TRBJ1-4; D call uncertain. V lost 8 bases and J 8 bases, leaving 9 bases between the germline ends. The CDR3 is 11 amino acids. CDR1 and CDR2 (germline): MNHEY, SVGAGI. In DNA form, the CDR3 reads TGTGCCAGCTCCCCCGGCGAAAAACTGTTTTTT. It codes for CASSPGEKLFF.

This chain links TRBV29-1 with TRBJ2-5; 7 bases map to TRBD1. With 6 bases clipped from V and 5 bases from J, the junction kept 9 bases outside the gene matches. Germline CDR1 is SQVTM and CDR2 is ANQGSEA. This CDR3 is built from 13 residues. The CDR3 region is CSVPTGDGETQYF. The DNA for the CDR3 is TGCAGCGTCCCTACAGGGGACGGGGAGACCCAGTACTTC. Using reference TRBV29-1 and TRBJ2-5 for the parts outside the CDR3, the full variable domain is SAVISQKPSRDICQRGTSLTIQCQVDSQVTMMFWYRQQPGQSLTLIATANQGSEATYESGFVIDKFPISRPNLTFSTLTVSNMSPEDSSIYLCSVPTGDGETQYFGPGTRLLVL.

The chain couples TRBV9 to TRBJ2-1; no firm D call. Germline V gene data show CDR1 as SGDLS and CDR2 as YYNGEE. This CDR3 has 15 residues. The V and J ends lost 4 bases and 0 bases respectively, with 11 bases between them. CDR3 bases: TGTGCCAGCAGCCAGGACGGATCCTCCTACAATGAGCAGTTCTTC. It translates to CASSQDGSSYNEQFF.

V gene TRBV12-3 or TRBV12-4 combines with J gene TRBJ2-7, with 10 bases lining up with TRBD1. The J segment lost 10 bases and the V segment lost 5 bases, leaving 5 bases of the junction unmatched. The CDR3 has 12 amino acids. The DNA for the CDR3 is TGTGCCAGCAGTGCCGGGACAGGGGAACAGTACTTC. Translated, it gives CASSAGTGEQYF.

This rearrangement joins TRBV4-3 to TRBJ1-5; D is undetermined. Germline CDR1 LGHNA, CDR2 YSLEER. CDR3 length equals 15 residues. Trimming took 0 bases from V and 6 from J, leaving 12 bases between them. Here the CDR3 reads CASSQDRNAAQPQHF. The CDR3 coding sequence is TGCGCCAGCAGCCAAGATAGAAACGCTGCTCAGCCCCAGCATTTT.

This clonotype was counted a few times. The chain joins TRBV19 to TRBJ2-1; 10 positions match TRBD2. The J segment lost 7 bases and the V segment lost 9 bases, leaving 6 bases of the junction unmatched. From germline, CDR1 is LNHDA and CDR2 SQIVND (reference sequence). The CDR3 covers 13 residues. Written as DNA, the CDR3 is TGTGCCAGCAGTTCGGGACTAGCGAATGAGCAGTTCTTC. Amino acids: CASSSGLANEQFF.

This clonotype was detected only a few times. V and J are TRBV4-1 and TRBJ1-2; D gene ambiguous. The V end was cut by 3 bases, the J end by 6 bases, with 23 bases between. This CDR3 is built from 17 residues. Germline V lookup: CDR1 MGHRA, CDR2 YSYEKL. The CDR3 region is CASSHQSSLGFAHGYTF. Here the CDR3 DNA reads TGCGCCAGCAGCCATCAGAGCTCTCTGGGTTTTGCGCATGGCTACACCTTC.

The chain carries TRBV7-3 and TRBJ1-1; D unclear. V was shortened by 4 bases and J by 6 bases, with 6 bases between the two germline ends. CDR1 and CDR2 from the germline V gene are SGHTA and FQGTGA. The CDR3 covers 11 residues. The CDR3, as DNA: TGTGCCAGCAGCTCGGTAGCTGAAGCTTTCTTT. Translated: CASSSVAEAFF.

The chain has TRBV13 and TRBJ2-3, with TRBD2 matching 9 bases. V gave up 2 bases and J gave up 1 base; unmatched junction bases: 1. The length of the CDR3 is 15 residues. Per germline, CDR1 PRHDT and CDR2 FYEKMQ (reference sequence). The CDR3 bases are TGTGCCAGCAGCTTACCTAGCGGGGGCACAGATACGCAGTATTTT. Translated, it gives CASSLPSGGTDTQYF.

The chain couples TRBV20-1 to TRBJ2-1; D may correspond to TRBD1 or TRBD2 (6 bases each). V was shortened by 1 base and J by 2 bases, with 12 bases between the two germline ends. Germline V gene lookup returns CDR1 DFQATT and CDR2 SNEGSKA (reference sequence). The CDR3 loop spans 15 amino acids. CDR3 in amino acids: CSARGGAGAYNEQFF. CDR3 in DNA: TGCAGTGCTAGAGGGGGGGCCGGGGCCTACAATGAGCAGTTCTTC.

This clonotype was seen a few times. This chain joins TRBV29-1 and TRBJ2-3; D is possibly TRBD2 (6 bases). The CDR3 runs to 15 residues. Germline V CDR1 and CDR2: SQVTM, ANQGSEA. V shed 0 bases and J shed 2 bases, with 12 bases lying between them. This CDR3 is CSVEDQEGYTDTQYF. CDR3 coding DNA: TGCAGCGTTGAAGATCAGGAGGGATACACAGATACGCAGTATTTT.

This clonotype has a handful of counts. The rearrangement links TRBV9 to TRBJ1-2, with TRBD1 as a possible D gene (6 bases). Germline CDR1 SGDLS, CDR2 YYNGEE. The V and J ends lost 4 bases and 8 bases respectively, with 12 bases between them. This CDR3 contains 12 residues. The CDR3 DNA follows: TGTGCCAGCAGCCCGACAGGTGGGGGCTACACCTTC. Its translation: CASSPTGGGYTF. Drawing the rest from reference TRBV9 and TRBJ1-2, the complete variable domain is DSGVTQTPKHLITATGQRVTLRCSPRSGDLSVYWYQQSLDQGLQFLIQYYNGEERAKGNILERFSAQQFPDLHSELNLSSLELGDSALYFCASSPTGGGYTFGSGTRLTVV.

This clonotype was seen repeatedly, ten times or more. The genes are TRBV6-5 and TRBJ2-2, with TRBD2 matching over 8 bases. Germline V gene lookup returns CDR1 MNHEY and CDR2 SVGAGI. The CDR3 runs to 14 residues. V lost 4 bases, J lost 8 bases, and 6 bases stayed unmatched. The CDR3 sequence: CASSFGTRPGELFF. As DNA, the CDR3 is TGTGCCAGCAGTTTCGGGACTAGACCAGGGGAGCTGTTTTTT.

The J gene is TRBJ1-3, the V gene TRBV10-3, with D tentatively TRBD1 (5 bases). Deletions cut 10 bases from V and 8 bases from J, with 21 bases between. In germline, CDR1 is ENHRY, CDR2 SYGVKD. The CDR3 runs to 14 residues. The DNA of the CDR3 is TGTGCCAGCAGGGAAGGGGCCGCCGAGTACACCATATATTTT. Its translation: CASREGAAEYTIYF.

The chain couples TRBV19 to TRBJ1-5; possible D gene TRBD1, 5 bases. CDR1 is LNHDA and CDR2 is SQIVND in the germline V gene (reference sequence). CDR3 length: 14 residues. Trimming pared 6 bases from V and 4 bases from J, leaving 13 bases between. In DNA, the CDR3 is TGTGCCAGTAGAGTCGACAGCCAGAATCAGCCCCAGCATTTT. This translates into CASRVDSQNQPQHF.

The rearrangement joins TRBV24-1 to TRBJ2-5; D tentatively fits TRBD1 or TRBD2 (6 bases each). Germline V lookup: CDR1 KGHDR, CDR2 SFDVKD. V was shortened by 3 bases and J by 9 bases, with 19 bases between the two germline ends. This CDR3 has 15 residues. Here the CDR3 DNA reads TGTGCCACCAGTGATCCCCCCCCGACAGGAGGGGCCCAGTACTTC. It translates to CATSDPPPTGGAQYF.

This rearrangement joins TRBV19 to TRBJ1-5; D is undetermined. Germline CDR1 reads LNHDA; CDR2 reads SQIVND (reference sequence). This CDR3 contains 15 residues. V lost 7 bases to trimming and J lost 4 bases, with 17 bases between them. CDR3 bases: TGTGCCAGTATAGGAGGAGTTAAGGTAAATCAGCCCCAGCATTTT. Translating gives CASIGGVKVNQPQHF. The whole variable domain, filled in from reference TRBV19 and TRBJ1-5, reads DGGITQSPKYLFRKEGQNVTLSCEQNLNHDAMYWYRQDPGQGLRLIYYSQIVNDFQKGDIAEGYSVSREKKESFPLTVTSAQKNPTAFYLCASIGGVKVNQPQHFGDGTRLSIL.

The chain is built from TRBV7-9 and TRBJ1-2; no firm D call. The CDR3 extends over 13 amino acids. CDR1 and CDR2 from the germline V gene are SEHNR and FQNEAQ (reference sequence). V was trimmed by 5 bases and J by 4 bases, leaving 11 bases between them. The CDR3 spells CASSQDGGYGYTF. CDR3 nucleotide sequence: TGTGCCAGCAGCCAAGATGGCGGCTATGGCTACACCTTC.

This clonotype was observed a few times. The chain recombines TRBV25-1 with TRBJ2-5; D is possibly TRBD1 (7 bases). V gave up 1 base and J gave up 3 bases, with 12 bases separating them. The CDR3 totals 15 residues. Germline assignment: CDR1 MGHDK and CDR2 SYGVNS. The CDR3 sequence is CASSELGQREETQYF. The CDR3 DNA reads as TGTGCCAGCAGTGAATTGGGACAGCGGGAAGAGACCCAGTACTTC. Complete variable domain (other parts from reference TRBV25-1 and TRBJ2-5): EADIYQTPRYLVIGTGKKITLECSQTMGHDKMYWYQQDPGMELHLIHYSYGVNSTEKGDLSSESTVSRIRTEHFPLTLESARPSHTSQYLCASSELGQREETQYFGPGTRLLVL.

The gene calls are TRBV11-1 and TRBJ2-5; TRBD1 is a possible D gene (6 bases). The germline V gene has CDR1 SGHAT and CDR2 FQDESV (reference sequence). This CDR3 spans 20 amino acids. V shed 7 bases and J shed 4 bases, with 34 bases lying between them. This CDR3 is CASTQAELGGAPGMGETQYF. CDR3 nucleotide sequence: TGTGCCAGCACGCAAGCGGAATTAGGGGGAGCCCCAGGGATGGGAGAGACCCAGTACTTC.

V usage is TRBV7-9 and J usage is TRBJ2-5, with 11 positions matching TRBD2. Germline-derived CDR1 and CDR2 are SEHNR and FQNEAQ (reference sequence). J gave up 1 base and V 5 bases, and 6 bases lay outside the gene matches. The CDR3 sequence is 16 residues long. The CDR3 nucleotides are TGTGCCAGCAGCACTAGCGGGAGCACTATCCAAGAGACCCAGTACTTC. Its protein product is CASSTSGSTIQETQYF. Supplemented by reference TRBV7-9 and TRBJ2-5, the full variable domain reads DTGVSQNPRHKITKRGQNVTFRCDPISEHNRLYWYRQTLGQGPEFLTYFQNEAQLEKSRLLSDRFSAERPKGSFSTLEIQRTEQGDSAMYLCASSTSGSTIQETQYFGPGTRLLVL.

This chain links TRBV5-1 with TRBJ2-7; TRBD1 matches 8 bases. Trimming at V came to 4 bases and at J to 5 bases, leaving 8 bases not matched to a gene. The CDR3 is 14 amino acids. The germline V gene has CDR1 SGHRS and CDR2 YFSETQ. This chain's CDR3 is CASSPGPGGNEQYF. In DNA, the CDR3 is TGCGCCAGCAGCCCAGGGCCAGGGGGCAACGAGCAGTACTTC.